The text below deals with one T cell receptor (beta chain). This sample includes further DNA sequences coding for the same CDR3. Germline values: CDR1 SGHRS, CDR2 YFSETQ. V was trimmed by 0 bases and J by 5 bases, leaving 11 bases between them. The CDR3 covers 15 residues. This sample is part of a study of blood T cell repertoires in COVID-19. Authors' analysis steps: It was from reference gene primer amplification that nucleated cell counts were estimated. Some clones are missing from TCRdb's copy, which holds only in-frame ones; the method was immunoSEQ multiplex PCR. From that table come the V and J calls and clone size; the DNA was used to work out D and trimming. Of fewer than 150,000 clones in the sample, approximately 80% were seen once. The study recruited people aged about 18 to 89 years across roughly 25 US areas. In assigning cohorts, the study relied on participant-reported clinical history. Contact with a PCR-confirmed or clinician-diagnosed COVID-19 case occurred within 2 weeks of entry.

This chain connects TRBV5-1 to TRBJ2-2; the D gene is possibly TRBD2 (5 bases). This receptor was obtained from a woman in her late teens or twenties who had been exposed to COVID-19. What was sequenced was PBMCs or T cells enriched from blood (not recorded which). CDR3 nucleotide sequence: TGCGCCAGCAGCTTGGGGACCTCGGGGACCGGGGAGCTGTTTTTT. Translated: CASSLGTSGTGELFF.